The 6 T cell receptor beta chains presented below share a single source sample, sequenced in a study of T-cell reconstitution after alpha-beta-depleted transplantation in children. Unique molecular identifiers were used to barcode this TCRbeta library. TCRdb reprocessed the PCR reads with MiXCR, giving one entry per CDR3 protein. The table shows 190,000 or so distinct CDR3 sequences, with approximately 6.6% occurring only once. The input for sequencing was PBMCs from the stem cell graft donor, taken from the stem cell graft. Receptors originate from a human donor who donated a stem cell graft to a child with Wiskott-Aldrich syndrome.

This clonotype came up many times. This sequence joins TRBV7-2 and TRBJ1-1; D uncertain. Per the germline V gene, CDR1 is SGHTA and CDR2 is FQGNSA. The CDR3 is 13 amino acids. V was trimmed by 2 bases and J by 2 bases, leaving 6 bases between them. In DNA, the CDR3 is TGTGCCAGCAGCTTACGCCTAAACACTGAAGCTTTCTTT. Its translation is CASSLRLNTEAFF.

V is TRBV7-2 and J is TRBJ1-1, with D hard to call. This CDR3 spans 15 amino acids. V gave up 2 bases and J gave up 0 bases, with 10 bases separating them. Germline assignment: CDR1 SGHTA and CDR2 FQGNSA. CDR3 DNA sequence: TGTGCCAGCAGCTTACAGATCCGGATGAACACTGAAGCTTTCTTT. Encoded protein: CASSLQIRMNTEAFF.

V is TRBV12-3 or TRBV12-4 and J is TRBJ2-2, with 14 bases matching TRBD2. This CDR3 comprises 17 residues. Unmatched junction bases numbered 9, after V lost 5 bases and J lost 7 bases. The CDR3 coding sequence is TGTGCCAGCAGTCAGACTAGCGGGGGGGCCGGGATCGGGGAGCTGTTTTTT. This translates into CASSQTSGGAGIGELFF.

This clonotype has a handful of counts. V usage is TRBV20-1 and J usage is TRBJ2-5; D is ambiguous. Germline values: CDR1 DFQATT, CDR2 SNEGSKA (reference sequence). V gave up 4 bases and J gave up 5 bases, with 23 bases separating them. The CDR3 totals 16 residues. The CDR3 DNA sequence: TGCAGTGCTACTCCTCCGGGCGGACCAAGAGAGGAGACCCAGTACTTC. Protein: CSATPPGGPREETQYF.

In this sample, this clonotype turned up a few times. V is TRBV19 and J is TRBJ2-1, with 9 bases identical to TRBD2. V trimming: 3 bases; J trimming: 5 bases; junction bases outside the gene matches: 5. The V gene's germline CDR1 is LNHDA and CDR2 SQIVND (reference sequence). The length of the CDR3 is 15 residues. CDR3 in amino acids: CASSIGAGGHNEQFF. The CDR3 DNA sequence: TGTGCCAGTAGTATCGGAGCGGGGGGCCACAATGAGCAGTTCTTC.

This clonotype was found many times. The chain combines TRBV5-6 with TRBJ2-3, with TRBD2 as a possible D gene (6 bases). The V gene's germline CDR1 is SGHDT and CDR2 YYEEEE. With 4 bases removed from V and 1 base from J, the gap between germline ends came to 13 bases. The CDR3 length is 15 residues. The CDR3 nucleotides read TGTGCCAGCAGCCCGCTAGCGTGGGGCACAGATACGCAGTATTTT. It encodes CASSPLAWGTDTQYF.